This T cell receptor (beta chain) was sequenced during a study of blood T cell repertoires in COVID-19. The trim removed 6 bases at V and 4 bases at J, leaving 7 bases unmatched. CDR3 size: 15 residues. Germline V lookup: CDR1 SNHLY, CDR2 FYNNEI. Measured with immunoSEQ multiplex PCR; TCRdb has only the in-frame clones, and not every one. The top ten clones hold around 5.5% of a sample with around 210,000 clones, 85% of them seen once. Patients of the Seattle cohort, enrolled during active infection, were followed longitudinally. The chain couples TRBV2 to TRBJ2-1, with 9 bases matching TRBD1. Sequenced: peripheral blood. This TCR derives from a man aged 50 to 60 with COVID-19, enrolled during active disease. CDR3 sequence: CASRAGTGRYNEQFF. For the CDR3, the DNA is TGTGCCAGCAGGGCCGGGACAGGGCGTTACAATGAGCAGTTCTTC.